These T cell receptor beta chains were read from a single sample in a study of T cells in Graves' hyperthyroidism and ophthalmopathy. TCRdb re-derived calls from the multiplex PCR reads in MiXCR, one entry per CDR3 protein. The sample records hundreds of thousands of distinct CDR3 sequences, 15% to 20% being singletons. The sample consisted of blood. The receptors were sampled from a young woman with Graves' hyperthyroidism. Both conserved end residues are part of each CDR3. Fields, in order: D gene, V gene, J gene, clone size, CDR3 DNA, CDR3 protein. A D gene is named only where the DNA matches it firmly. Clone sizes are given selectively: once, few, many, or a class where the clone is expanded.

>NA|TRBV19|TRBJ2-5|many
TGTGCCAGTAGTAAGGTTGGCGGCGAAGAGACCCAGTACTTC
CASSKVGGEETQYF
>NA|TRBV7-8|TRBJ2-5|few
TGTGCCAGCAGCTTAGGGAGGACCGAAGAGACCCAGTACTTC
CASSLGRTEETQYF
>TRBD1|TRBV5-1|TRBJ1-5|many
TGCGCCAGCAGCTCGACAGGGACCCAGCCCCAGCATTTT
CASSSTGTQPQHF
>TRBD2|TRBV20-1|TRBJ2-1|many
TGCAGTGCTAGAGATGTCCCTAGCGGTTTCTACAATGAGCAGTTCTTC
CSARDVPSGFYNEQFF
>NA|TRBV7-9|TRBJ2-6|few
TGTGCCACTTCCTCTGGGGCCAACGTCCTGACTTTC
CATSSGANVLTF
>NA|TRBV5-5|TRBJ1-1|few
TGTGCCAGCAGCTTTTACTCGGGGGTCGGTGAAGCTTTCTTT
CASSFYSGVGEAFF
>TRBD1|TRBV2|TRBJ1-5|NA
TGTGCCAGCAGTGAAGCGGAGACAGGGGTCGGCCAGCCCCAGCATTTT
CASSEAETGVGQPQHF
>NA|TRBV12-3/TRBV12-4|TRBJ2-1|few
TGTGCCAGTGGGGTCTCCTACAATGAGCAGTTCTTC
CASGVSYNEQFF
>NA|TRBV27|TRBJ1-2|NA
TGTGCCAGCAGTTTATCGAGGTCTGGTGGCTACACCTTC
CASSLSRSGGYTF
>NA|TRBV20-1|TRBJ2-1|few
TGCAGTGCTAGTAACCGGGACCAGGTATACAATGAGCAGTTCTTC
CSASNRDQVYNEQFF
>NA|TRBV6-2/TRBV6-3|TRBJ2-7|medium-sized
TGTGCCAGCAGTTACTTCTCCGAAATCTCCTACGAGCAGTACTTC
CASSYFSEISYEQYF
>NA|TRBV27|TRBJ2-1|NA
TGTGCCTCTATGCGGGTCGCAGGATCCAATGAGCAGCTCTTC
CASMRVAGSNEQLF
>NA|TRBV29-1|TRBJ1-1|NA
TGCAGCGCTGTGAGAACCGAGAACACTGAAGCTTTCTTT
CSAVRTENTEAFF
>NA|TRBV20-1|TRBJ1-2|many
TGCAGTGCCATCAACGAGCTTAACTATGGCTACACCTTC
CSAINELNYGYTF
>NA|TRBV10-3|TRBJ2-7|many
TGTGCCATCAGTGAGGGATGGGGAAGGTCGGGGTCCTACGAGCAGTACTTC
CAISEGWGRSGSYEQYF
>NA|TRBV12-5|TRBJ1-5|once
TGTGCTAGTGGCCAGATAATTCCAGGGAGTAATCAGCCCCAGCATTTT
CASGQIIPGSNQPQHF
>TRBD2|TRBV6-1|TRBJ2-4|NA
TGTGCCAGCACAGAGGTTAGCGGGGGGACCGAATTAGCCAAAAACATTCAGTACTTC
CASTEVSGGTELAKNIQYF
>NA|TRBV20-1|TRBJ1-1|many
TGCAGTGCTAGAGATGCCGGGGTTCTTGAAGCTTTCTTT
CSARDAGVLEAFF
>NA|TRBV6-5|TRBJ1-2|few
TGTGCCAGCAGTTATCAGGGTACGGGAGGCTACACCTTC
CASSYQGTGGYTF
>TRBD2|TRBV7-9|TRBJ2-1|many
TGTGCCAGCAGCCCAACAGGACTAGCGCTAAACAATGAGCAGTTCTTC
CASSPTGLALNNEQFF
>NA|TRBV7-3|TRBJ1-2|many
TGTGCCAGCAGCTTGAGAGCAGTGTTTAACTATGGCTACACCTTC
CASSLRAVFNYGYTF
>TRBD1|TRBV7-9|TRBJ2-6|NA
TGTGCCAGCACCCCCGGGGGTGGCAGGGGGCCTTCTGGGGCCAACGTCCTGACTTTC
CASTPGGGRGPSGANVLTF
>NA|TRBV6-5|TRBJ2-1|many
TGTGCCAGCAGTTACGGTCGCTCCTACAATGAGCAGTTCTTC
CASSYGRSYNEQFF
>TRBD2|TRBV11-2|TRBJ2-7|many
TGTGCCAGCAGCAACTCGGGACTACGTCGGATCGGCGAGCAGTACTTC
CASSNSGLRRIGEQYF
>TRBD1|TRBV11-2|TRBJ2-5|many
TGTGCCAGCAGAACCCAGGGGGTTCGATGGGAGACCCAGTACTTC
CASRTQGVRWETQYF
>TRBD1|TRBV7-2|TRBJ2-5|many
TGTGCCAGCAGCCCGATGGACAGGTTTAAAGAGACCCAGTACTTC
CASSPMDRFKETQYF
>TRBD2|TRBV9|TRBJ2-2|few
TGTGCCAGCAGCGTAATGGGCGGGAGTTGGACCGGGGAGCTGTTTTTT
CASSVMGGSWTGELFF
>NA|TRBV29-1|TRBJ2-7|NA
TGCAGCGTTGGCCGGGACGGATCCTACGAGCAGTACTTC
CSVGRDGSYEQYF
>NA|TRBV20-1|TRBJ2-3|few
TGCAGTGCGGGAGGGAGGGGGGAAGGGACAGATACGCAGTATTTT
CSAGGRGEGTDTQYF
>NA|TRBV7-2|TRBJ2-7|many
TGTGCCAGCAGCCTCCGATGGATGGGATCCGAGCAGTACTTC
CASSLRWMGSEQYF
>TRBD1|TRBV4-1|TRBJ1-3|NA
TGCGCCAGCAGCCAAGATCAAGCTACGGCCAGGGGGCTTAGAAACACCATATATTTT
CASSQDQATARGLRNTIYF
>TRBD1|TRBV2|TRBJ2-2|few
TGTGCCAGCAGGACAGGGGGGTCCACCGGGGAGCTGTTTTTT
CASRTGGSTGELFF
>TRBD2|TRBV24-1|TRBJ2-5|NA
TGTGCCACCAGTGATTTGCAAGGGACTAGCGGAGGAGAGACCCAGTACTTC
CATSDLQGTSGGETQYF
>NA|TRBV5-1|TRBJ2-1|few
TGCGCCAGCAGCTTCGGAAGGAGGACCTACAATGAGCAGTTCTTC
CASSFGRRTYNEQFF
>NA|TRBV28|TRBJ2-7|many
TGTGCCAGCAGTGGGGACGAGGGCGGGCAGTACTTC
CASSGDEGGQYF
>TRBD1|TRBV10-3|TRBJ2-7|many
TGTGCCATCAGTGAGGGGACAGGGATATCCTACGAGCAGTACTTC
CAISEGTGISYEQYF
>NA|TRBV28|TRBJ2-5|many
TGTGCCAGCAGTTTGCCGGGGTCGAGAGAGACCCAGTACTTC
CASSLPGSRETQYF
>TRBD2|TRBV4-1|TRBJ2-3|many
TGCGCCAGCAGCCGGACCTCGGGAGGAGGAGATACGCAGTATTTT
CASSRTSGGGDTQYF
>NA|TRBV2|TRBJ1-5|NA
TGTGCCAGCAGTGAAGCGGCCGCTAGCAATCAGCCCCAGCATTTT
CASSEAAASNQPQHF
>NA|TRBV6-1|TRBJ1-1|few
TGTGCCAGCAGCACTAGGACCAGCCTGAACACTGAAGCTTTCTTT
CASSTRTSLNTEAFF
>TRBD2|TRBV9|TRBJ2-1|NA
TGTGCCAGCAGCGTAGAGGCGGGAGGGCCCGGTGAGCAGTTCTTC
CASSVEAGGPGEQFF
>TRBD1|TRBV12-3/TRBV12-4|TRBJ2-3|many
TGTGCCAGCAGGAGGGACAGTGGCACAGATACGCAGTATTTT
CASRRDSGTDTQYF
>NA|TRBV30|TRBJ1-5|few
TGTGCCTGGAGTGCAGGGGCAGGGAACCAGCCCCAGCATTTT
CAWSAGAGNQPQHF
>NA|TRBV13|TRBJ2-7|many
TGTGCCAGCCGCGCGGCGCGGAATACCTACGAGCAGTACTTC
CASRAARNTYEQYF
>NA|TRBV3-1|TRBJ1-1|many
TGTGCCAGCAGCCAATCGTTACCCCGCCCTGAAGCTTTCTTT
CASSQSLPRPEAFF
>NA|TRBV12-3/TRBV12-4|TRBJ1-2|many
TGTGCCAGCAGTTCGTCGACCGGGGGAAAAAGAGATGGCTACACCTTC
CASSSSTGGKRDGYTF
>NA|TRBV6-1|TRBJ1-2|NA
TGTGCCGGGCGGCGGGTAGCCACAATGGATTATGGCTACACCTTC
CAGRRVATMDYGYTF
>NA|TRBV19|TRBJ2-7|few
TGTGCCAGTAGCTCCAACCTCAGGGCCGGCGAGCAGTACTTC
CASSSNLRAGEQYF
>NA|TRBV12-3/TRBV12-4|TRBJ2-7|few
TGTGCCAGCAGTTTAGATAGGCCTTCCGGGGACGAGCAGTACTTC
CASSLDRPSGDEQYF